Below, 2 T cell receptor beta chains from the same sample are listed, as sequenced in a study of shared clonotypes between healthy human individuals. Some clones are missing from TCRdb's copy, which holds only in-frame ones; the method was immunoSEQ multiplex PCR. This table holds about 1 million clones, about 80% found once. The material sequenced was memory CD4+ T cells sorted from blood. The subset is: CD45RA-negative fraction. Receptors were obtained from a man between 18 and 35 years old in good health.

The chain recombines TRBV2 with TRBJ2-2, with D tentatively TRBD1 (5 bases). V lost 3 bases and J 7 bases, leaving 9 bases between the germline ends. Germline V CDR1 and CDR2: SNHLY, FYNNEI. The CDR3 loop spans 13 amino acids. The CDR3 loop is CASSDGQGGELFF. CDR3 sequence (DNA): TGTGCCAGCAGTGACGGGCAGGGCGGGGAGCTGTTTTTT.

The gene calls are TRBV30 and TRBJ1-6; TRBD1 matches 7 bases. In germline, CDR1 is GTSNPN, CDR2 SVGIG (reference sequence). V was clipped by 3 bases and J by 5 bases; unmatched bases: 7. The CDR3 contains 15 residues. The CDR3 region is CAWRPTGTDNSPLHF. Written as DNA, the CDR3 is TGTGCCTGGAGGCCCACCGGGACAGATAATTCACCCCTCCACTTT. Drawing the rest from reference TRBV30 and TRBJ1-6, the complete variable domain is SQTIHQWPATLVQPVGSPLSLECTVEGTSNPNLYWYRQAAGRGLQLLFYSVGIGQISSEVPQNLSASRPQDRQFILSSKKLLLSDSGFYLCAWRPTGTDNSPLHFGNGTRLTVT.